Below, 14 T cell receptor beta chains from the same sample are listed, as sequenced in a study of shared clonotypes between healthy human individuals (dated by TCRdb to the early 2020s). The library was prepared using the immunoSEQ multiplex PCR assay. What TCRdb holds here is the immuneACCESS table cut down to in-frame rearrangements. Part of the clones is not present; checked against another copy, under half of the missing clones reflect an unresolved V gene, and the others are unexplained. This sample lists roughly 1,500,000 clones; around 98.5% were detected once. Of the sample, around 0.38% falls within the top ten clones. The specimen sequenced was naive CD4+ T cells sorted from blood. In light of the paper, this sample's cell subset or site label describes: CD45RA+ positively selected. The receptors were sampled from a man aged 25-45 years in good health.

V is TRBV5-1 and J is TRBJ2-1, with 10 bases fitting TRBD2. The V and J ends lost 0 bases and 8 bases, in that order; junction bases with no gene match: 5. The CDR3 length is 15 residues. Germline CDR1 is SGHRS and CDR2 is YFSETQ. The CDR3 region has the DNA TGCGCCAGCAGCTTGGCCGGGACTAGCGAGGATGAGCAGTTCTTC. It codes for CASSLAGTSEDEQFF.

J is TRBJ2-1 and V is TRBV7-6; no clear D. The CDR3 spans 13 residues. V lost 3 bases and J 4 bases, leaving 7 bases between the germline ends. Germline loops: CDR1 SGHVS, CDR2 FNYEAQ. The CDR3 here is CASSFQEYNEQFF. CDR3 DNA: TGTGCCAGCAGCTTTCAAGAGTACAATGAGCAGTTCTTC.

V usage is TRBV18 and J usage is TRBJ2-3; perhaps TRBD2 as D (6 bases). The CDR3 is made up of 16 amino acids. Germline V gene sequence: CDR1 KGHSH, CDR2 LQKENI. The ends were cut back, 1 base at V and 6 bases at J, with 17 bases in the middle. The CDR3 DNA sequence: TGTGCCAGCTCACCACTTTCCGGGACTCCACGGGATACGCAGTATTTT. This codes for CASSPLSGTPRDTQYF.

This clone came up once. The chain uses TRBV7-3 and TRBJ2-2, with 7 bases that match TRBD1. This CDR3 is 16 amino acids long. With 5 bases clipped from V and 1 base from J, the junction kept 7 bases outside the gene matches. Germline lookup yields CDR1 SGHTA and CDR2 FQGTGA. The CDR3 sequence: CASSSTRGLNTGELFF. The CDR3 coding sequence is TGTGCCAGCAGCAGCACCAGGGGGTTGAACACCGGGGAGCTGTTTTTT.

This chain uses TRBV5-1 with TRBJ2-5; D perhaps matches TRBD2 (5 bases). There are 14 residues in the CDR3. V was pared by 4 bases and J by 1 base, with 11 bases between. Germline V gives CDR1 SGHRS, CDR2 YFSETQ. The CDR3 DNA reads as TGCGCCAGCAGCCCGGAGGCTATCCAAGAGACCCAGTACTTC. Its translation: CASSPEAIQETQYF.

This chain joins TRBV14 and TRBJ2-7; D may correspond to TRBD1 or TRBD2 (5 bases each). Trimming removed 3 bases at V and 2 bases at J, with 11 bases between. This CDR3 has 14 amino acids. Germline values: CDR1 SGHDN, CDR2 FVKESK. The CDR3 region is CASSHQGRAYEQYF. The CDR3, as DNA: TGTGCCAGCAGCCACCAGGGACGGGCCTACGAGCAGTACTTC.

This clone came up once. The chain recombines TRBV11-2 with TRBJ1-2; D gene ambiguous. V was trimmed by 4 bases and J by 5 bases, leaving 20 bases between them. The CDR3 is 16 residues long. CDR1 and CDR2 (germline): SGHAT, FQNNGV. As DNA, the CDR3 is TGTGCCAGCAGCTCCTTGGGGTCTAGACGGCTATATGGCTACACCTTC. As protein: CASSSLGSRRLYGYTF.

This clone was seen a single time. This chain links TRBV10-2 with TRBJ2-5; D gene uncertain. CDR3 length: 12 amino acids. V was shortened by 4 bases and J by 8 bases, with 11 bases between the two germline ends. CDR1 and CDR2 (germline): WSHSY, SAAADI. The CDR3 is CASSATPTTQYF. CDR3 DNA sequence: TGCGCCAGCAGTGCCACCCCGACTACCCAGTACTTC.

V usage is TRBV10-2 and J usage is TRBJ2-3, with 7 positions matching TRBD2. Germline CDR1 reads WSHSY; CDR2 reads SAAADI. This CDR3 spans 12 amino acids. Trimming cost V 6 bases and J 9 bases; bases outside gene matches: 6. The DNA for the CDR3 is TGCGCCAGCAGCACCGGAGCGGGGACGCAGTATTTT. This gives the protein CASSTGAGTQYF.

This chain uses TRBV7-9 with TRBJ1-1; TRBD1 matches at 7 bases. Germline lookup yields CDR1 SEHNR and CDR2 FQNEAQ (reference sequence). CDR3 size: 15 residues. The ends lost 5 bases at V and 7 bases at J; junction bases unmatched: 13. The CDR3: CASSHISGGSNEAFF. The CDR3 DNA reads TGTGCCAGCAGCCATATATCAGGGGGATCGAATGAAGCTTTCTTT. Supplemented by reference TRBV7-9 and TRBJ1-1, the full variable domain reads DTGVSQNPRHKITKRGQNVTFRCDPISEHNRLYWYRQTLGQGPEFLTYFQNEAQLEKSRLLSDRFSAERPKGSFSTLEIQRTEQGDSAMYLCASSHISGGSNEAFFGQGTRLTVV.

This chain joins TRBV6-5 and TRBJ2-3; D is uncertain. Germline V gene sequence: CDR1 MNHEY, CDR2 SVGAGI. The CDR3 runs to 11 residues. V was pared by 6 bases and J by 8 bases, with 9 bases between. The CDR3 coding sequence is TGTGCCAGCAGGGTCGGGTTTACGCAGTATTTT. Protein sequence: CASRVGFTQYF.

The chain uses TRBV18 and TRBJ1-5; the match to TRBD1 covers 7 bases. There are 15 residues in the CDR3. The germline V gene has CDR1 KGHSH and CDR2 LQKENI. Trimming removed 2 bases from V and 7 bases from J; junction bases left unmatched: 8. The CDR3 region has the DNA TGTGCCAGCTCACCAGAACAGGGGATCGGGCAGCCCCAGCATTTT. Protein: CASSPEQGIGQPQHF.

As concerns this clone: The sample holds other DNA sequences that translate to the same CDR3. The chain is built from TRBV10-2 and TRBJ1-5; tentatively, D is TRBD1 (6 bases). Germline CDR1 is WSHSY and CDR2 is SAAADI. The ends were cut back, 6 bases at V and 4 bases at J, with 10 bases in the middle. There are 13 residues in the CDR3. CDR3 residues: CASRDRVNQPQHF. CDR3 nucleotides: TGCGCCAGCAGGGACAGAGTTAATCAGCCCCAGCATTTT.

This rearrangement joins TRBV2 to TRBJ2-1; TRBD1 agrees at 7 bases. The CDR3 is 15 residues long. J gave up 3 bases and V 7 bases, and 9 bases lay outside the gene matches. Germline CDR1 reads SNHLY; CDR2 reads FYNNEI. CDR3 in DNA: TGTGCCAGCACACCCCCAGGGGGAAGCTACAATGAGCAGTTCTTC. Its translation: CASTPPGGSYNEQFF.